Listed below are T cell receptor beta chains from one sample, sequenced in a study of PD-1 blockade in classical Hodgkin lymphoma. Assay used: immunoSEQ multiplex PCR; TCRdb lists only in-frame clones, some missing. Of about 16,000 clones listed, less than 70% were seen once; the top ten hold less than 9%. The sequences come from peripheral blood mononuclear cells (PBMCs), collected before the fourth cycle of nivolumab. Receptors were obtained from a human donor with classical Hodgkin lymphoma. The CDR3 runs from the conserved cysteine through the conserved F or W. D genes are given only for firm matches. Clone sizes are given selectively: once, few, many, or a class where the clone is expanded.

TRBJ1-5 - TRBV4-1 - TGCGCCAGCAGCCAACAGGGCGGCAATCAGCCCCAGCATTTT CASSQQGGNQPQHF
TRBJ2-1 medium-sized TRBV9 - TGTGCCAGCAGCGCCCGTCTAGGCCGGGATGAGCAGTTCTTC CASSARLGRDEQFF
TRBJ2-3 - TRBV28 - TGTGCCAGCAGTTTCCTAGAGGGGCCTAGCACAGATACGCAGTATTTT CASSFLEGPSTDTQYF
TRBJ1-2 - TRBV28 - TGTGCCAGCAGTCTACAGGTCTCTGGCTACACCTTC CASSLQVSGYTF
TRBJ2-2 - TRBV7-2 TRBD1 TGTGCCAGCAGTTCGACAGGGAGGAACACCGGGGAGCTGTTTTTT CASSSTGRNTGELFF
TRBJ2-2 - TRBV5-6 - TGTGCCAGCAGCCTTGGGGGAACGAACACCGGGGAGCTGTTTTTT CASSLGGTNTGELFF
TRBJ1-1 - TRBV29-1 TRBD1 TGCAGCGTTGTTGCTTGGGACAGGGAAGCTTTCTTT CSVVAWDREAFF
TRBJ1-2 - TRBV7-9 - TGTGCCAGCAGCTTAGCGCAAGAGAACCTAGGGGGCTACACCTTC CASSLAQENLGGYTF
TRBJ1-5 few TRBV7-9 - TGTGCCAGCAGCTTAGGGGGCCGAAGGAATCAGCCCCAGCATTTT CASSLGGRRNQPQHF
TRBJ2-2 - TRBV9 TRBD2 TGTGCCAGCAGCGTGAATCTAGCGGGAGATTTCACCGGGGAGCTGTTTTTT CASSVNLAGDFTGELFF
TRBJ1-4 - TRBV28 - TGTGCCAGCGCCGAACTGGGGGGGGCATCCCTAAATGAAAAACTGTTTTTT CASAELGGASLNEKLFF
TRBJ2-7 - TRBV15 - TGTGCCACCAGCGGGGGAGTTCAACAGGGCCACGAGCAGTACTTC CATSGGVQQGHEQYF
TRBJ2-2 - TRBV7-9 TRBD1 TGTGCCAGCAGCTCGGGCGCCGGGACAGCGAACACCGGGGAGCTGTTTTTT CASSSGAGTANTGELFF
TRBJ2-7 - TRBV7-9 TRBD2 TGTGCCAGCAGCTTAGCGGGGACGGGAGGGGGCTACGAGCAGTACTTC CASSLAGTGGGYEQYF
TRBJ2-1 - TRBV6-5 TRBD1 TGTGCCAGCACCCTGGGGACAGGGGGATTGGATGAGCAGTTCTTC CASTLGTGGLDEQFF
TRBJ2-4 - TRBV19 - TGTGCCAGTAGCCATACCCCCCCGAGCGACATTCAGTACTTC CASSHTPPSDIQYF
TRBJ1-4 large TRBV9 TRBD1 TGTGCCAGCAGCCGCGGGACAGAAGAAAAACTGTTTTTT CASSRGTEEKLFF
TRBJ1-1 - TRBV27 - TGTGCCAGCAGTACCCGGGACCCGGCCCCTACTGAAGCTTTCTTT CASSTRDPAPTEAFF
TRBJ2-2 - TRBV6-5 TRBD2 TGTGCCAGCACACCACTAGCGGGAGGCGGGGAGCTGTTTTTT CASTPLAGGGELFF
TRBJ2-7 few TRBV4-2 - TGTGCCAGCAGCCAGCTGGGACACTACGAGCAGTACTTC CASSQLGHYEQYF
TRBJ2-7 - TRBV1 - TGCACCAGCAGAAGGAGGGCCCTCCGGTACGAGCAGTACTTC CTSRRRALRYEQYF
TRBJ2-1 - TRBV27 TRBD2 TGTGCCAGCAGTTGGACTAGAGGCAATGAGCAGTTCTTC CASSWTRGNEQFF
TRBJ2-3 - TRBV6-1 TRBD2 TGTGCCAGCAGTGAGCTAGCGGACAGCACAGATACGCAGTATTTT CASSELADSTDTQYF
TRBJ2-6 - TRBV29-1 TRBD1 TGCAGCGTTCTCGGGACAGGGGGCGCCGGGGCCAACGTCCTGACTTTC CSVLGTGGAGANVLTF
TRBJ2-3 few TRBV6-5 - TGTGCCAGCAGGTACAGGGCGGGGGGCACAGATACGCAGTATTTT CASRYRAGGTDTQYF
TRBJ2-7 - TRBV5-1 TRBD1 TGCGCCAGCAGCTTGGGGACAGGGGACACCTACGAGCAGTACTTC CASSLGTGDTYEQYF
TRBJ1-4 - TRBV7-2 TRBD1 TGTGCCAGCAGCAAACAGGGGAATGAAAAACTGTTTTTT CASSKQGNEKLFF
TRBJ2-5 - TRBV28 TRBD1 TGTGCCAGCAGTTTATCCGGGACAGGGAATTGGGAGACCCAGTACTTC CASSLSGTGNWETQYF
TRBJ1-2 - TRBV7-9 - TGTGCCAGCACAGGCAGCCCCAACTATGGCTACACCTTC CASTGSPNYGYTF
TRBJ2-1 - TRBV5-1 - TGCGCCAGCAGCTCCGGTAACTCCGGTATAGCACATGGGAAGTTCTTC CASSSGNSGIAHGKFF
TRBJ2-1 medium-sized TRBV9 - TGTGCCAGCAGCGTAGGACTATCTAATACCTACAATGAGCAGTTCTTC CASSVGLSNTYNEQFF
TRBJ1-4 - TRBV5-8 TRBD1 TGTGCCAGCAGCTGGGGGACAGGGGGGATCAATGAAAAACTGTTTTTT CASSWGTGGINEKLFF
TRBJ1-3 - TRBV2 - TGTGCCAGCAGCGACCCTTATAGCCGCCGTACCGAGAGCTCTGGAAACACCATATATTTT CASSDPYSRRTESSGNTIYF
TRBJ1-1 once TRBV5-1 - TGCGCCAGCAGCCCAGATGGACAGCCGAACACTGAAGCTTTCTTT CASSPDGQPNTEAFF
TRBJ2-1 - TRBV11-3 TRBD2 TGTGCCAGCAGCTTAGAAGGTAGCGGGATTTACAATGAGCAGTTCTTC CASSLEGSGIYNEQFF
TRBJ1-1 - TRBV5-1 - TGCGCCAGCAGCTTGGACGGCTTGAACACTGAAGCTTTCTTT CASSLDGLNTEAFF
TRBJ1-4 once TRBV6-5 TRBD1 TGTGCCAGCAGGTACCGGAGGGGGCGCGGTGAAAAACTGTTTTTT CASRYRRGRGEKLFF
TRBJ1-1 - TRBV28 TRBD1 TGTGCCAGCAGTCCGACACAGGGGGTTTTTTTAATGAACACTGAAGCTTTCTTT CASSPTQGVFLMNTEAFF
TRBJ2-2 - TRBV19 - TGTGCCAGTAGAGAAATCTACCGTCCCGGGGAGCTGTTTTTT CASREIYRPGELFF
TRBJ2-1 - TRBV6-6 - TGTGCCAGCAGCGGGATGGGCCGATACAATGAGCAGTTCTTC CASSGMGRYNEQFF
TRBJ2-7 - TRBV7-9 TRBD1 TGTGCCAGCAGCCAAGCGGGACAGGGGGCGCGCTACGAGCAGTACTTC CASSQAGQGARYEQYF
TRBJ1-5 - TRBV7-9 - TGTGCCAGCAGTCGGGACGGCGATCAGCCCCAGCATTTT CASSRDGDQPQHF
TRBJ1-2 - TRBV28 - TGTGCCAGCAGTTTATGGACAGGCAAACTTGGCTACACCTTC CASSLWTGKLGYTF
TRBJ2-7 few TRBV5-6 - TGTGCCAGCAGCTTGTGGTTCCAGGACGCCTACGAGCAGTACTTC CASSLWFQDAYEQYF
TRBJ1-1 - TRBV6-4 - TGTGCCAGCCGCTGGGGGGAGAACACTGAAGCTTTCTTT CASRWGENTEAFF
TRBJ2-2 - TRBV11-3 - TGTGCCAGCAGCTGGGTCCCCACCGGGGAGCTGTTTTTT CASSWVPTGELFF
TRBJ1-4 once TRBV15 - TGTGCCACCAGCAGAGCAGATGAAAAACTGTTTTTT CATSRADEKLFF
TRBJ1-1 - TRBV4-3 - TGCGCCAGCAGCCAAAGGGGATATATGAACACTGAAGCTTTCTTT CASSQRGYMNTEAFF
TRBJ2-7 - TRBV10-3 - TGTGCCATCAGTGGAGGACAAAGAGGTCCCTACGAGCAGTACTTC CAISGGQRGPYEQYF
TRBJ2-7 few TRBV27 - TGTGCCAGCAAAGCTTCCTACGAGCAGTACTTC CASKASYEQYF
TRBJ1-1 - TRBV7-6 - TGTGCCAGCAGCTTATCGGAGAACACTGAAGCTTTCTTT CASSLSENTEAFF
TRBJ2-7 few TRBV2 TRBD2 TGTGCCAGCAGTGCGACTAGCGGGAGGGCCTACGAGCAGTACTTC CASSATSGRAYEQYF
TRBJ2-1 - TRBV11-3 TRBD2 TGTGCCAGCAGCTTAGGGGGGACTAGCGGGAGATATGAGCAGTTCTTC CASSLGGTSGRYEQFF
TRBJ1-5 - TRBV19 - TGTGCCAGTACCCTCGCAGCGATGGGAGGGTCCGGACGCAATCAGCCCCAGCATTTT CASTLAAMGGSGRNQPQHF
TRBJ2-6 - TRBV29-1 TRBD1 TGCAGCGTTGGGGACAGGGGCCGCTCTGGGGCCAACGTCCTGACTTTC CSVGDRGRSGANVLTF